The table lists the clone carrying this T cell receptor beta chain with a few counts. MiXCR was run by TCRdb on the RACE reads, yielding one entry per CDR3 protein. The table lists some 49,000 distinct CDR3 sequences, less than 10% of them singletons. The CDR3 is made up of 10 amino acids. The germline gives CDR1 SQVTM, CDR2 ANQGSEA. Trimming left V 4 bases short and J 5 bases short, with 3 bases between. The sample belongs to a study of human T cells and chemical hapten exposure. Documented time point: patch test 1, 2 weeks after DPC sensitization. Sample treatment: therapeutic diphenylcyclopropenone sensitization with weekly scalp DPC. Sequencing started from total RNA isolated from unfractionated whole blood.

The V gene is TRBV29-1, the J gene TRBJ2-1; no reliable D call. Sequenced material: whole blood, taken in connection with sensitization to the hapten diphenylcyclopropenone (DPC). This TCR came from a woman aged 50 to 65 with alopecia areata. Some clones in this sample may be carry-over from other donors' samples. The CDR3 DNA reads as TGCAGCGTTGGGGACAATGAGCAGTTCTTC. Its protein product is CSVGDNEQFF.